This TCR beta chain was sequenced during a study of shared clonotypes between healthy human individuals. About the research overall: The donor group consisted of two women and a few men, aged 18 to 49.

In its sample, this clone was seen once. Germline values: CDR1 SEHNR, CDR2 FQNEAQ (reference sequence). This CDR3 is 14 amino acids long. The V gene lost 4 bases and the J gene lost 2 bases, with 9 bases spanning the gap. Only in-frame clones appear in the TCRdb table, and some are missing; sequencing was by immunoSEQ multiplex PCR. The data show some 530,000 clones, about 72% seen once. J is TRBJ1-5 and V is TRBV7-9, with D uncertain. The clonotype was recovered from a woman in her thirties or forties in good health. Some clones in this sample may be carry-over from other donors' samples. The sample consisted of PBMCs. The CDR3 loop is CASSSRLGNQPQHF. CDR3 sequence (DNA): TGTGCCAGCAGCTCCCGACTAGGCAATCAGCCCCAGCATTTT.